This T cell receptor beta chain was identified during a study of T cells in Graves' hyperthyroidism and ophthalmopathy. Ten or more counts support this clonotype. The antigen remains unidentified. Trimming cost V 2 bases and J 2 bases, with 12 bases left between them. This CDR3 has 15 amino acids. General study findings and limits: The model foresaw ophthalmopathy a median around seven months prior to onset.

TCR beta CDR3 region amplification was performed from RNA transcripts. First-round RT-PCR targeting the TCR CDR3 was performed with the HTBI primer set. TCRdb itself ran the multiplex PCR reads through MiXCR, one entry per CDR3 protein. This table holds hundreds of thousands of distinct CDR3 sequences, roughly a sixth found once. J is TRBJ2-5 and V is TRBV12-3 or TRBV12-4, with D possibly being TRBD2 (6 bases). The sample comprised blood. This receptor was identified in a woman aged 40 to 50 with Graves' ophthalmopathy. The CDR3 is CASSLWVAEQETQYF. The CDR3 DNA follows: TGTGCCAGCAGTTTATGGGTAGCGGAGCAAGAGACCCAGTACTTC.